These 27 T cell receptor beta chains were all obtained from the same sample, sequenced in a study of cytomegalovirus exposure and HLA in healthy donors. PCR used 60 Vbeta primers and 13 Jbeta primers. Assay: immunoSEQ multiplex PCR; the TCRdb copy retains only in-frame clones and omits some. The profile shows about 100,000 clones, 60% to 85% of them singletons. The sequenced material came from PBMCs. The receptors were sampled from a young woman in good health and CMV-seropositive.

This sequence joins TRBV27 and TRBJ1-1; no clear D. Trimming cost V 7 bases and J 3 bases, with 15 bases left between them. Germline CDR1 reads MNHEY; CDR2 reads SMNVEV (reference sequence). This CDR3 is 14 amino acids long. CDR3 region: CASMRGLVDTEAFF. The CDR3 DNA is TGTGCCAGCATGAGAGGCTTGGTTGACACTGAAGCTTTCTTT.

The chain has TRBV28 and TRBJ1-2; no clear D. From germline, CDR1 is MDHEN and CDR2 SYDVKM. V was pared by 5 bases and J by 4 bases, with 17 bases between. There are 15 residues in the CDR3. CDR3 sequence: CASSTALSRVYGYTF. As DNA, the CDR3 is TGTGCCAGCAGTACTGCCCTCTCGCGCGTCTATGGCTACACCTTC.

The chain uses TRBV5-1 and TRBJ2-7, with TRBD2 matching 10 bases. J lost 5 bases, V lost 4 bases, and 9 bases had no gene match. The CDR3 runs 15 residues. Per germline, CDR1 SGHRS and CDR2 YFSETQ. The CDR3 spells CASSPPAGGPHEQYF. Here the CDR3 DNA reads TGCGCCAGCAGCCCGCCAGCGGGAGGGCCCCACGAGCAGTACTTC.

The chain uses TRBV28 and TRBJ2-3, with no clear D. V shed 3 bases and J shed 0 bases, with 10 bases lying between them. Per the germline V gene, CDR1 is MDHEN and CDR2 is SYDVKM. This CDR3 spans 15 amino acids. The CDR3 nucleotides read TGTGCCAGCAGTTTCGATGCCACTAGCACAGATACGCAGTATTTT. Amino acid sequence: CASSFDATSTDTQYF. Full variable domain (rest looked up from reference TRBV28 and TRBJ2-3): DVKVTQSSRYLVKRTGEKVFLECVQDMDHENMFWYRQDPGLGLRLIYFSYDVKMKEKGDIPEGYSVSREKKERFSLILESASTNQTSMYLCASSFDATSTDTQYFGPGTRLTVL.

V and J are TRBV25-1 and TRBJ1-2, with TRBD1 as a possible D gene (5 bases). Germline values: CDR1 MGHDK, CDR2 SYGVNS. V lost 4 bases and J 7 bases, leaving 13 bases between the germline ends. The CDR3 runs 13 residues. CDR3 amino acids: CASSGQGLVGYTF. CDR3 in DNA: TGTGCCAGCAGTGGTCAGGGCTTAGTTGGCTACACCTTC.

V and J are TRBV6-6 and TRBJ2-7; 9 bases fit TRBD1. The germline CDR1 and CDR2 sequences are MNHNY and SVGAGI (reference sequence). The V segment lost 2 bases and the J segment 4 bases; nucleotides outside the gene matches: 3. The CDR3 extends over 14 amino acids. CDR3 sequence (DNA): TGTGCCAGCAGTTACGGGGGACAGGGTTACGAGCAGTACTTC. It translates to CASSYGGQGYEQYF.

The chain combines TRBV19 with TRBJ2-2, with 12 bases identical to TRBD1. The CDR3 consists of 15 residues. The germline gives CDR1 LNHDA, CDR2 SQIVND (reference sequence). The V segment lost 8 bases and the J segment 5 bases; nucleotides outside the gene matches: 6. As DNA, the CDR3 is TGTGCCAGTGCCGGGACAGGGGGCGAAACCGGGGAGCTGTTTTTT. Translation: CASAGTGGETGELFF.

This chain links TRBV7-8 with TRBJ2-3; the D gene is possibly TRBD2 (5 bases). CDR3 length: 13 residues. Between the trimmed V and J ends, which lost 7 bases and 2 bases, there was a span of 10 bases. Germline V CDR1 and CDR2: SGHVS, FQNEAQ. CDR3 sequence reads: CASKERYTDTQYF. Here the CDR3 DNA reads TGTGCCAGCAAGGAGCGGTACACAGATACGCAGTATTTT.

The chain joins TRBV19 to TRBJ2-3; 11 bases are shared with TRBD2. Germline trimming cut 9 bases from V and 4 bases from J; bases unmatched to any gene: 9. The germline V gene encodes CDR1 LNHDA and CDR2 SQIVND (reference sequence). The CDR3 is made up of 15 amino acids. CDR3 loop: CASTSGRRSPDTQYF. The CDR3 nucleotides read TGTGCCAGCACTAGCGGGAGACGCTCTCCAGATACGCAGTATTTT.

The CDR3 bases are TGTGCCTGGAGCGATACAGGGGCCGAGCAGTACTTC. Residues: CAWSDTGAEQYF. V gene TRBV30 combines with J gene TRBJ2-7; 7 bases align to TRBD1. Germline lookup yields CDR1 GTSNPN and CDR2 SVGIG (reference sequence). Germline trimming cut 3 bases from V and 6 bases from J; bases unmatched to any gene: 5. The CDR3 contains 12 residues.

The chain couples TRBV19 to TRBJ1-5; D is perhaps TRBD1 (5 bases). The germline V gene has CDR1 LNHDA and CDR2 SQIVND (reference sequence). V was trimmed by 11 bases and J by 0 bases, leaving 14 bases between them. The CDR3 has 14 residues. CDR3 in DNA: TGTGCCTCTCTCGGGGGGTATAGCAATCAGCCCCAGCATTTT. Its protein product is CASLGGYSNQPQHF.

The V and J genes are TRBV13 and TRBJ2-2, with 10 nucleotides matching TRBD2. CDR1 and CDR2 from the germline V gene are PRHDT and FYEKMQ (reference sequence). This CDR3 comprises 17 residues. The junction had 7 bases not matched to a gene; V was cut back by 5 bases and J by 1 base. The CDR3 coding sequence is TGTGCCAGCAGCACCCGACTAGCGGGTTTGAACACCGGGGAGCTGTTTTTT. Its translation is CASSTRLAGLNTGELFF.

This rearrangement joins TRBV25-1 to TRBJ1-1; 9 positions agree with TRBD1. The CDR3 loop spans 14 amino acids. The germline CDR1 and CDR2 sequences are MGHDK and SYGVNS. V shed 5 bases, J shed 4 bases, and the junction held 5 bases outside the gene matches. The CDR3 nucleotides read TGTGCCAGCAGTATACAGGGGGCGGGCACTGAAGCTTTCTTT. Translated, it gives CASSIQGAGTEAFF.

This chain uses TRBV6-4 with TRBJ2-1, with 8 positions matching TRBD1. V shed 3 bases and J 15 bases; nucleotides not matched to a gene: 7. This CDR3 contains 12 residues. The germline V gene encodes CDR1 MRHNA and CDR2 SNTAGT. The CDR3 loop reads CASSDSGQGLFF. CDR3 nucleotides: TGTGCCAGCAGTGATTCAGGACAGGGATTGTTCTTC.

Note on this clone: An end of the junction does not agree with germline; a read error may underlie this. This rearrangement joins TRBV7-7 to TRBJ1-1; possibly TRBD1 for D (5 bases). The CDR3 has 13 amino acids. The germline CDR1 and CDR2 sequences are SSHAT and FNYEAQ (reference sequence). The CDR3 sequence: CASSPGMGTEAFF. CDR3 sequence (DNA): TGTGCTAGCAGCCCAGGGATGGGCACTGAAGCTTTCTTT.

The V and J genes are TRBV7-9 and TRBJ1-5, with 8 positions matching TRBD1. CDR3 size: 14 residues. V lost 5 bases and J lost 6; bases outside the gene matches: 6. Germline V gene lookup returns CDR1 SEHNR and CDR2 FQNEAQ (reference sequence). The CDR3 spells CASSPGQGTQPQHF. CDR3 sequence (DNA): TGTGCCAGCAGCCCAGGACAGGGCACTCAGCCCCAGCATTTT.

V gene TRBV7-3 combines with J gene TRBJ2-2; D unresolved. The CDR3 is 14 amino acids. The V end lost 2 bases, the J end lost 6 bases, and 10 bases lay between the germline ends. The germline V gene encodes CDR1 SGHTA and CDR2 FQGTGA. The CDR3 nucleotides are TGTGCCAGCAGCTTAGGCAGTCTCCCCGGGGAGCTGTTTTTT. Translation gives CASSLGSLPGELFF.

The V call is TRBV10-3, the J call TRBJ2-5; D gene uncertain. The J call may be wrong; the DNA end is better matched by TRBJ2-7. Germline V lookup: CDR1 ENHRY, CDR2 SYGVKD. The CDR3 loop spans 13 amino acids. The DNA for the CDR3 is TGTGCCATCAGTGAGCATAGTCTCTACGAGCAGTACTTC. As protein: CAISEHSLYEQYF.

There are a few counts of this clone. The genes are TRBV5-1 and TRBJ2-1, with 11 bases aligning to TRBD2. CDR1 and CDR2 (germline): SGHRS, YFSETQ. The J segment lost 8 bases and the V segment lost 1 base, leaving 11 bases of the junction unmatched. The CDR3 has 17 amino acids. The CDR3 reads CASSLPLVAGGRDEQFF. The DNA for the CDR3 is TGCGCCAGCAGCTTGCCCCTTGTAGCGGGAGGGCGAGATGAGCAGTTCTTC.

The chain couples TRBV7-3 to TRBJ2-2, with D possibly being TRBD2 (5 bases). CDR3 length equals 13 residues. Germline-derived CDR1 and CDR2 are SGHTA and FQGTGA. The V end lost 5 bases, the J end lost 6 bases, and 10 bases lay between the germline ends. The CDR3 bases are TGTGCCAGCAGCCCAAGCGGCGCCGGGGAGCTGTTTTTT. Its translation is CASSPSGAGELFF.

The chain combines TRBV7-8 with TRBJ1-3; D not certain. CDR1 SGHVS and CDR2 FQNEAQ come from the germline V gene. Trimming took 6 bases from V and 4 from J, leaving 22 bases between them. This CDR3 has 17 residues. CDR3 residues: CASSPPSMVAPGNTIYF. CDR3 sequence (DNA): TGTGCCAGCAGTCCGCCGAGCATGGTCGCTCCCGGAAACACCATATATTTT.

The chain uses TRBV2 and TRBJ2-1, with D hard to call. Germline V gene lookup returns CDR1 SNHLY and CDR2 FYNNEI. V lost 7 bases and J 2 bases, leaving 15 bases between the germline ends. The CDR3 spans 15 residues. The CDR3, as DNA: TGTGCCAGCAAGTTAGAGCTCGTAACCTACAATGAGCAGTTCTTC. Its protein is CASKLELVTYNEQFF.

This chain connects TRBV7-2 to TRBJ2-2; 11 bases map to TRBD2. The V gene end was trimmed by 5 bases and the J gene end by 5 bases; junction bases not matched to a gene: 4. The germline V gene has CDR1 SGHTA and CDR2 FQGNSA. This CDR3 region has 15 residues. DNA for the CDR3: TGTGCCAGCAGCCCTAGCGGGAGGCGGACCGGGGAGCTGTTTTTT. Residues: CASSPSGRRTGELFF.

On this clone itself: Because the CDR3 is missing its conserved closing phenylalanine or tryptophan, this is likely a read error. The chain links TRBV4-2 to TRBJ1-1, with 10 positions matching TRBD1. V shed 3 bases and J 3 bases; nucleotides not matched to a gene: 10. Per the germline V gene, CDR1 is LGHNA and CDR2 is YNFKEQ. The CDR3 loop spans 17 amino acids. In DNA form, the CDR3 reads TGTGCCAGCAGCCATTCCGGGACAGGGGTAAAGGACACTGAAGCTTTCGTT. This gives the protein CASSHSGTGVKDTEAFV.

The J gene is TRBJ2-7, the V gene TRBV7-9; tentatively, D is TRBD1 (6 bases). The V and J ends lost 0 bases and 3 bases respectively, with 15 bases between them. Germline V CDR1 and CDR2: SEHNR, FQNEAQ (reference sequence). This CDR3 region has 16 residues. CDR3 protein: CASSLALPGVNYEQYF. For the CDR3, the DNA is TGTGCCAGCAGCTTAGCGTTGCCAGGGGTTAACTACGAGCAGTACTTC.

The chain combines TRBV6-5 with TRBJ1-2; D may be TRBD1 (6 bases). The germline V gene encodes CDR1 MNHEY and CDR2 SVGAGI. The CDR3 runs to 15 residues. V dropped 0 bases and J dropped 0 bases, with 8 bases sitting between them. CDR3 coding DNA: TGTGCCAGCAGTTACTCGCAGGGGTCTAACTATGGCTACACCTTC. Its translation: CASSYSQGSNYGYTF.

The chain couples TRBV14 to TRBJ2-1; 12 positions match TRBD2. This CDR3 spans 18 amino acids. V lost 0 bases to trimming and J lost 8 bases; unmatched junction nucleotides: 11. CDR1 is SGHDN, CDR2 FVKESK, per germline. CDR3 sequence (DNA): TGTGCCAGCAGCCAAGATCGGGAAGCTAGCGGGAGGGCGTATGAGCAGTTCTTC. Its protein is CASSQDREASGRAYEQFF.